The rows below give T cell receptor beta chains drawn from one sample of a study of Ad26.COV2.S vaccination and SARS-CoV-2 variants. The table came from immunoSEQ multiplex PCR; TCRdb's copy has only in-frame clones and leaves some out. The sample shows 400,000 or so clones, around nine tenths of them seen only once. Specimen: peripheral blood, collected in a trial of Ad26.COV2.S vaccine versus placebo. These receptors were taken from a person between 18 and 60 years old who received the Ad26.COV2.S COVID-19 vaccine or a placebo. Each CDR3 is given with its conserved first and last residue. Fields, in order: clone size, CDR3 length, J gene, V gene, D gene, CDR3 protein, CDR3 DNA. D genes are given only for firm matches. Clone size is shown for a subset of rows, as once, few, many or a class of expanded clone.

size: few
length: 16
J: TRBJ2-6
V: TRBV11-2
D: .
CDR3: CASSPGAYSGANVLTF
DNA: TGTGCCAGCAGCCCAGGGGCGTACTCTGGGGCCAACGTCCTGACTTTC

size: once
length: 13
J: TRBJ1-1
V: TRBV10-2
D: .
CDR3: CASSVGRGTEAFF
DNA: TGCGCCAGCAGTGTGGGCCGAGGAACTGAAGCTTTCTTT

size: .
length: 15
J: TRBJ1-3
V: TRBV27
D: .
CDR3: CASRGHAGSGNTIYF
DNA: TGTGCCAGCAGGGGACACGCTGGCTCTGGAAACACCATATATTTT

size: .
length: 16
J: TRBJ1-2
V: TRBV4-1
D: .
CDR3: CASSQEAAKPTYGYTF
DNA: TGCGCCAGCAGCCAAGAAGCCGCGAAACCGACCTATGGCTACACCTTC

size: .
length: 14
J: TRBJ1-2
V: TRBV19
D: .
CDR3: CASSINIQNYGYTF
DNA: TGTGCCAGTAGTATAAACATACAGAACTATGGCTACACCTTC

size: .
length: 16
J: TRBJ1-2
V: TRBV7-2
D: TRBD1
CDR3: CASSWSGGFGDSGYTF
DNA: TGTGCCAGCAGCTGGTCGGGAGGGTTCGGGGACAGTGGCTACACCTTC

size: .
length: 14
J: TRBJ1-1
V: TRBV9
D: .
CDR3: CASSVGNGHTEAFF
DNA: TGTGCCAGCAGCGTAGGAAACGGGCACACTGAAGCTTTCTTT

size: few
length: 15
J: TRBJ1-5
V: TRBV25-1
D: .
CDR3: CASSESSTGRGPQHF
DNA: TGTGCCAGCAGTGAATCGTCCACGGGGAGGGGGCCCCAGCATTTT

size: .
length: 16
J: TRBJ1-5
V: TRBV19
D: .
CDR3: CASKGDGWGPNQPQHF
DNA: TGTGCCAGTAAGGGTGATGGGTGGGGGCCCAATCAGCCCCAGCATTTT

size: .
length: 14
J: TRBJ2-7
V: TRBV4-1
D: .
CDR3: CASSLQGGHPEQYF
DNA: TGCGCCAGCAGCCTTCAGGGGGGACACCCCGAGCAGTACTTC

size: .
length: 15
J: TRBJ1-4
V: TRBV4-1
D: TRBD1
CDR3: CASSQSGTVAEKLFF
DNA: TGCGCCAGCAGCCAGTCCGGGACAGTGGCGGAAAAACTGTTTTTT

size: .
length: 13
J: TRBJ2-5
V: TRBV5-1
D: .
CDR3: CASSLGQEETQYF
DNA: TGCGCCAGCAGCTTGGGGCAGGAAGAGACCCAGTACTTC

size: few
length: 16
J: TRBJ1-6
V: TRBV14
D: TRBD1
CDR3: CASSQRWTGQNSPLHF
DNA: TGTGCCAGCAGCCAACGTTGGACAGGTCAAAATTCACCCCTCCACTTT

size: .
length: 14
J: TRBJ2-3
V: TRBV19
D: TRBD2
CDR3: CASGPGLATDTQYF
DNA: TGTGCCAGTGGCCCGGGACTAGCGACAGATACGCAGTATTTT

size: .
length: 17
J: TRBJ2-2
V: TRBV4-3
D: TRBD1
CDR3: CASSLGVDRGYTGELFF
DNA: TGCGCCAGCAGTCTCGGTGTCGACAGGGGCTACACCGGGGAGCTGTTTTTT

size: .
length: 14
J: TRBJ1-2
V: TRBV18
D: TRBD1
CDR3: CASSPEQGGSGYTF
DNA: TGTGCCAGCTCACCAGAGCAGGGGGGCTCGGGCTACACCTTC

size: few
length: 14
J: TRBJ1-5
V: TRBV19
D: .
CDR3: CASSNRDATSPQHF
DNA: TGTGCCAGTAGCAACCGGGACGCAACCTCGCCCCAGCATTTT

size: .
length: 14
J: TRBJ1-1
V: TRBV2
D: TRBD1
CDR3: CASSPGTGFTEAFF
DNA: TGTGCCAGCAGTCCCGGGACAGGGTTCACTGAAGCTTTCTTT

size: .
length: 15
J: TRBJ2-2
V: TRBV7-9
D: .
CDR3: CASSLPGMSTGELFF
DNA: TGTGCCAGCAGCTTACCGGGGATGTCCACCGGGGAGCTGTTTTTT

size: .
length: 16
J: TRBJ2-5
V: TRBV7-9
D: .
CDR3: CASSSGHLLYQETQYF
DNA: TGTGCCAGCAGCTCGGGACACCTCCTTTACCAAGAGACCCAGTACTTC

size: .
length: 15
J: TRBJ1-1
V: TRBV6-2/TRBV6-3
D: .
CDR3: CASSYSTSGGTEAFF
DNA: TGTGCCAGCAGTTACTCGACTTCTGGCGGTACTGAAGCTTTCTTT

size: .
length: 11
J: TRBJ2-7
V: TRBV3-1/TRBV3-2
D: .
CDR3: CASSQGNEQYF
DNA: TGTGCCAGCAGCCAGGGAAACGAGCAGTACTTC

size: .
length: 19
J: TRBJ2-7
V: TRBV4-2
D: .
CDR3: CASSQEMDSLLRGPYEQYF
DNA: TGTGCCAGCAGCCAAGAAATGGACAGCCTTTTGAGAGGGCCCTACGAGCAGTACTTC

size: .
length: 18
J: TRBJ1-2
V: TRBV21-1
D: .
CDR3: CASSKSASLKNPVNGYTF
DNA: TGTGCCAGCAGCAAAAGCGCCAGCCTAAAGAACCCAGTGAATGGCTACACCTTC

size: .
length: 14
J: TRBJ1-2
V: TRBV27
D: TRBD1
CDR3: CASRGQGYNYGYTF
DNA: TGTGCCAGCAGGGGACAGGGTTATAACTATGGCTACACCTTC

size: .
length: 13
J: TRBJ1-1
V: TRBV6-4
D: .
CDR3: CASSEQENTEAFF
DNA: TGTGCCAGCAGTGAACAAGAGAACACTGAAGCTTTCTTT

size: .
length: 12
J: TRBJ1-1
V: TRBV5-6
D: .
CDR3: CASNRGNTEAFF
DNA: TGTGCCAGCAACCGGGGGAACACTGAAGCTTTCTTT

size: .
length: 18
J: TRBJ2-1
V: TRBV3-1/TRBV3-2
D: TRBD2
CDR3: CASSQDSGLAGGYNEQFF
DNA: TGTGCCAGCAGCCAAGACTCGGGACTAGCGGGGGGCTACAATGAGCAGTTCTTC

size: .
length: 14
J: TRBJ1-3
V: TRBV7-2
D: .
CDR3: CASSLGWAGNTIYF
DNA: TGTGCCAGCAGCTTAGGATGGGCTGGAAACACCATATATTTT

size: .
length: 14
J: TRBJ1-1
V: TRBV6-5
D: .
CDR3: CASTDPAAHTEAFF
DNA: TGTGCCAGCACCGACCCGGCGGCCCACACTGAAGCTTTCTTT

size: .
length: 15
J: TRBJ1-4
V: TRBV19
D: TRBD1
CDR3: CASSNRGGINEKLFF
DNA: TGTGCCAGTAGTAACAGGGGCGGAATTAATGAAAAACTGTTTTTT

size: .
length: 15
J: TRBJ2-7
V: TRBV11-1
D: .
CDR3: CASSLVVSSAYEQYF
DNA: TGTGCCAGCAGCTTAGTGGTGTCAAGCGCCTACGAGCAGTACTTC

size: .
length: 16
J: TRBJ2-2
V: TRBV5-1
D: .
CDR3: CASSLGRPIGTGELFF
DNA: TGCGCCAGCAGCTTAGGTCGACCTATTGGCACCGGGGAGCTGTTTTTT